A selection of T cell receptor beta chains follows, all from one sample in a study of a mutant IDH1 vaccine in newly diagnosed glioma. These receptors have no known antigen. The method was immunoSEQ multiplex PCR; TCRdb's version includes in-frame clones alone and lacks a portion of them. The table shows 50,000 to 60,000 clones, with about 91% occurring only once. The specimen comprised PBMCs, sampled from a glioma patient whose treatment included an IDH1 peptide vaccine. These receptors came from a man aged 45-65 years with glioma. CDR3s include the opening cysteine and the closing phenylalanine or tryptophan. The D gene is left open where the match is weak. Size tells how often a clone was seen (once, few, many) or the class of an expanded clone, and some rows leave it out.

d_call	clone_size	v_call	j_call	cdr3_nt	cdr3_aa
NA	NA	TRBV6-5	TRBJ1-2	TGTGCCAGCACCAATCGACAGGCTTCTAACTATGGCTACACCTTC	CASTNRQASNYGYTF
NA	NA	TRBV7-7	TRBJ2-3	TGTGCTAGCAGCTTAGGGCCGACAGATACGCAGTATTTT	CASSLGPTDTQYF
NA	once	TRBV9	TRBJ2-7	TGTGCCAGCAGCCGCTTAGGGGCCCACGAGCAGTACTTC	CASSRLGAHEQYF
NA	NA	TRBV2	TRBJ2-7	TGTGCCAGCAGGAGAGAAGGGGGAGAGTCCTACGAGCAGTACTTC	CASRREGGESYEQYF
NA	NA	TRBV7-9	TRBJ2-1	TGTGCCAGCAGCCCTGCCGGGAGTTACAATGAGCAGTTCTTC	CASSPAGSYNEQFF
TRBD2	NA	TRBV2	TRBJ2-7	TGTGCCAGCAGGGATACTAGCGCCAGCTCCTACGAGCAGTACTTC	CASRDTSASSYEQYF
NA	NA	TRBV20-1	TRBJ2-7	TGCAGTGCTAGAGATTACTCGAAGCAGTACTTC	CSARDYSKQYF
NA	NA	TRBV4-1	TRBJ2-7	TGCGCCAGCAGCCAAGTACGGGACTCCTACGAGCAGTACTTC	CASSQVRDSYEQYF
TRBD1	NA	TRBV27	TRBJ1-5	TGTGCCAGCAGTCCGGACAGGGAGGGGTATCAGCCCCAGCATTTT	CASSPDREGYQPQHF
TRBD1	NA	TRBV7-9	TRBJ2-1	TGTGCCAGCAGCTCTCGGTTCCGGACAGGGTCCTACAATGAGCAGTTCTTC	CASSSRFRTGSYNEQFF
TRBD2	NA	TRBV7-2	TRBJ2-1	TGTGCCAGCAGCTTAGTTAGGGGGACTAGTCCCTACAATGAGCAGTTCTTC	CASSLVRGTSPYNEQFF
NA	NA	TRBV10-3	TRBJ1-4	TGTGCCATCAGTGAATACGGGGGTCTCGAACTGTTTTTT	CAISEYGGLELFF
NA	NA	TRBV6-6	TRBJ2-7	TGTGCCAGCAGTGGGCCCTCGGACGAGCAGTACTTC	CASSGPSDEQYF
TRBD2	NA	TRBV9	TRBJ2-1	TGTGCCAGCAGCGTAGATGCGGGGGGACTAGCGAATGAGCAGTTCTTC	CASSVDAGGLANEQFF
NA	NA	TRBV19	TRBJ1-4	TGTGCCAGTAGTATGGGCAGGGGCGCTGAAAAACTGTTTTTT	CASSMGRGAEKLFF
NA	NA	TRBV7-9	TRBJ1-3	TGTGCCAGCAGCTCGCCTCAGGCCTCTGGAAACACCATATATTTT	CASSSPQASGNTIYF
NA	NA	TRBV7-9	TRBJ2-5	TGTGCCAGCAGCTTCATGGGGGCCCAAGAGACCCAGTACTTC	CASSFMGAQETQYF
NA	NA	TRBV7-2	TRBJ1-2	TGTGCCAGCAGCCAAACCTCCGGGACAAGGGGCTACACCTTC	CASSQTSGTRGYTF
NA	NA	TRBV9	TRBJ2-7	TGTGCCAGCAGCGTAGTTCCAGGGGTGGACTACGAGCAGTACTTC	CASSVVPGVDYEQYF
NA	NA	TRBV7-8	TRBJ2-1	TGTGCCAGCACCTCGGGACAATTAGGTGAGCAGTTCTTC	CASTSGQLGEQFF
TRBD1	NA	TRBV19	TRBJ1-1	TGTGCCAGTAGCACGGGACAGGGTGGCACTGAAGCTTTCTTT	CASSTGQGGTEAFF
NA	NA	TRBV29-1	TRBJ2-5	TGCAGCGTTGGTCGGCACGAACAAGAGACCCAGTACTTC	CSVGRHEQETQYF
NA	NA	TRBV10-2	TRBJ1-1	TGCGCCAGCATCGGACAGAGCTTGGGCACTGAAGCTTTCTTT	CASIGQSLGTEAFF
NA	NA	TRBV10-3	TRBJ1-2	TGTGCCATCAGTGAGTCTCCGGGAGTCTATGGCTACACCTTC	CAISESPGVYGYTF
TRBD1	NA	TRBV2	TRBJ1-2	TGTGCCAGCAGTACAGGGGACGGCTACACCTTC	CASSTGDGYTF
NA	NA	TRBV7-2	TRBJ2-7	TGTGCCAGCAGCTTTTCGGGGGCTACGAGTAGCGAGCAGTACTTC	CASSFSGATSSEQYF
NA	NA	TRBV4-2	TRBJ1-3	TGTGCCAGCAGCCAGGCGCTCGCAGGGGGAAACACCATATATTTT	CASSQALAGGNTIYF
NA	NA	TRBV5-1	TRBJ2-1	TGCGCCAGCAGCTTGGCGGGGCTAGCGACATACAATGAGCAGTTCTTC	CASSLAGLATYNEQFF
NA	NA	TRBV7-8	TRBJ1-1	TGTGCCAGCAGCTTCGCGGCGGGGGGAGGTACTGAAGCTTTCTTT	CASSFAAGGGTEAFF
NA	NA	TRBV6-5	TRBJ2-2	TGTGCCAGCAGCCTCGGACCGAACACCGGGGAGCTGTTTTTT	CASSLGPNTGELFF
TRBD2	NA	TRBV2	TRBJ2-7	TGTGCCAGCAGTGACCAGCTAGCGGGGGCCTACGAGCAGTACTTC	CASSDQLAGAYEQYF
NA	NA	TRBV2	TRBJ2-5	TGTGCCAGCAGTGAGCAACAAAACCAAGAGACCCAGTACTTC	CASSEQQNQETQYF
TRBD2	NA	TRBV9	TRBJ2-1	TGTGCCAGCAGCGTAGGGGAGGGGAGGGGCCCCTACAATGAGCAGTTCTTC	CASSVGEGRGPYNEQFF
TRBD2	once	TRBV19	TRBJ2-6	TGTGCCAGTAGTATTGGGGGAGGGGCGCTTGGGGCCAACGTCCTGACTTTC	CASSIGGGALGANVLTF
NA	NA	TRBV7-2	TRBJ2-6	TGTGCCAGCAGCTCCCGGGGGGCCAACGTCCTGACTTTC	CASSSRGANVLTF
TRBD1	NA	TRBV7-2	TRBJ2-7	TGTGCCAGCAGCTTGACAGGGAGCTCCTACGAGCAGTACTTC	CASSLTGSSYEQYF
TRBD1	NA	TRBV5-6	TRBJ2-1	TGTGCCAGCAGCTTTTGGGACAGGGGCCGCGAGCAGTTCTTC	CASSFWDRGREQFF
TRBD2	once	TRBV6-1	TRBJ2-1	TGTGCCAGCAGTGAATTAGGACTAGTCAATGAGCAGTTCTTC	CASSELGLVNEQFF
NA	NA	TRBV4-2	TRBJ1-4	TGTGCCAGCAGCCAAGATCCGTCGGCAGGGCGAAACCTAAATGAAAAACTGTTTTTT	CASSQDPSAGRNLNEKLFF
NA	NA	TRBV6-5	TRBJ2-6	TGTGCCAGCAGTTACTCGGAGTCTGGGGCCAACGTCCTGACTTTC	CASSYSESGANVLTF
NA	NA	TRBV28	TRBJ1-1	TGTGCCAGCAGCCTCGGACGGGCTGCTTTCTTT	CASSLGRAAFF
NA	NA	TRBV29-1	TRBJ1-2	TGCAGCGTTCGCGGCTTCGGTGGCTACACCTTC	CSVRGFGGYTF
TRBD1	NA	TRBV7-9	TRBJ2-2	TGTGCCAGCAGCCTACAGGGGGGTCTTCGTTGGGAGCTGTTTTTT	CASSLQGGLRWELFF
TRBD2	NA	TRBV18	TRBJ2-1	TGTGCCAGCTCACCCCGTAGCGGGGGGGCCATCAATGAGCAGTTCTTC	CASSPRSGGAINEQFF
NA	NA	TRBV21-1	TRBJ2-1	TGTGCCAGCAGCAAAAGGGACAGGGAAACCGCCTACAATGAGCAGTTCTTC	CASSKRDRETAYNEQFF
NA	NA	TRBV7-8	TRBJ1-2	TGTGCCAGCAGCCTGGGCCGCAACTATGGCTACACCTTC	CASSLGRNYGYTF
NA	NA	TRBV7-9	TRBJ1-2	TGTGCCAGCAGCCCCCCGGTGGGGGGTGGGTATGGCTACACCTTC	CASSPPVGGGYGYTF
TRBD1	NA	TRBV9	TRBJ1-2	TGTGCCAGCAGCTCCCCGGACAGGGGGCAATATGGCTACACCTTC	CASSSPDRGQYGYTF
TRBD2	once	TRBV5-4	TRBJ2-1	TGTGCCAGCAGCTTGGGGATTCTAGCGGGCGATGAGCAGTTCTTC	CASSLGILAGDEQFF
TRBD1	NA	TRBV7-8	TRBJ1-1	TGTGCCAGCAGCGGACAGGGCTACACTGAAGCTTTCTTT	CASSGQGYTEAFF
TRBD2	NA	TRBV5-4	TRBJ2-7	TGTGCCAGCAGCTCTCGGGAGGGTACCTACGAGCAGTACTTC	CASSSREGTYEQYF
NA	once	TRBV10-3	TRBJ2-7	TGTGCCATCAGTGAGGTCAGGGAGGAGCAGTACTTC	CAISEVREEQYF
NA	once	TRBV6-1	TRBJ2-7	TGTGCCAGCAGTGAAGGGGCCGGGACGTCCTACGAGCAGTACTTC	CASSEGAGTSYEQYF
TRBD2	NA	TRBV4-2	TRBJ2-4	TGTGCCAGCAGCCAAGATCCCGGGGGGAGGGAAAACATTCAGTACTTC	CASSQDPGGRENIQYF
NA	NA	TRBV7-9	TRBJ1-4	TGTGCCAGCAGCTTAGCAGAGGGGTCCGCGCTTAAACTGTTTTTT	CASSLAEGSALKLFF
TRBD2	few	TRBV6-4	TRBJ2-3	TGTGCCAGCAGTGACACTAGCGGGGGTACAGATACGCAGTATTTT	CASSDTSGGTDTQYF
NA	NA	TRBV27	TRBJ1-1	TGTGCCAGCTGTGCGACGACGACCGGGAACACTGAAGCTTTCTTT	CASCATTTGNTEAFF
NA	NA	TRBV7-9	TRBJ2-1	TGTGCCAGCAGCTTAGGCGGGTATTCCTACAATGAGCAGTTCTTC	CASSLGGYSYNEQFF
NA	once	TRBV7-9	TRBJ1-3	TGTGCCAGCAGCTTAAGGGGGATTTCTGGAAACACCATATATTTT	CASSLRGISGNTIYF